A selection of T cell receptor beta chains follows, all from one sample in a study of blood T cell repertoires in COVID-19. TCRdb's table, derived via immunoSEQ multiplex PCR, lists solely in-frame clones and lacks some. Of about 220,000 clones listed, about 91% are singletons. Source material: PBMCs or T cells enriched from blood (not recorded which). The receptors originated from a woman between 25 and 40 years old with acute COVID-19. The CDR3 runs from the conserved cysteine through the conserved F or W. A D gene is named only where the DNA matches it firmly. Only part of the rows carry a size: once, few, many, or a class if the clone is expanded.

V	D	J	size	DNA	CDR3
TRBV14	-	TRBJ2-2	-	TGTGCCAGCGGCCGGACTGGGTACACCGGGGAGCTGTTTTTT	CASGRTGYTGELFF
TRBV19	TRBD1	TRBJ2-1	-	TGTGCCAGTAGTATAGACGAGGACAGGGCCGGGGATGAGCAGTTCTTC	CASSIDEDRAGDEQFF
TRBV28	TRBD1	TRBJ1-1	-	TGTGCCGTGGACAGGGGCAGGCACACTGAAGCTTTCTTT	CAVDRGRHTEAFF
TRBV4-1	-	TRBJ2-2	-	TGCGCCAGCAGCCTAGGAGGTCGAGGACAGACCAACACCGGGGAGCTGTTTTTT	CASSLGGRGQTNTGELFF
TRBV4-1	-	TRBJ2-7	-	TGCGCCAGCAGCCCCAGGGGTAGCGGGCTTTACGAGCAATACTTC	CASSPRGSGLYEQYF
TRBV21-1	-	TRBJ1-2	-	TGTGCCAGCAGCACCTCTACCTGGACAGGTGTGGCTAACTATGGCTACACCTTC	CASSTSTWTGVANYGYTF
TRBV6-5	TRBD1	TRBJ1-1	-	TGTGCCAGCAGTTACGGGGCAGGGGGCCTCACTGAAGCTTTCTTT	CASSYGAGGLTEAFF
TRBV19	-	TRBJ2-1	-	TGTGCCAGTAGTATTTCGGGAGACTACAATGAGCAGTTCTTC	CASSISGDYNEQFF
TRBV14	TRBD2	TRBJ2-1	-	TGTGCCAGCAGCCGAACCGGGACTAGCCCCAATGAGCAGTTCTTC	CASSRTGTSPNEQFF
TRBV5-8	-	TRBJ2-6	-	TGTGCCAGCAGCTTGTCGGGTGGTGGGGCCAACGTCCTGACTTTC	CASSLSGGGANVLTF
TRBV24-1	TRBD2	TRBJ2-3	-	TGTGCCACCAGTGATGATAGCGGGGGGCAGTCAGATACGCAGTATTTT	CATSDDSGGQSDTQYF
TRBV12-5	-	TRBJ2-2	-	TGTGCTAGTGGTTTGGAACGCGGGACTCTAAACACCGGGGAGCTGTTTTTT	CASGLERGTLNTGELFF
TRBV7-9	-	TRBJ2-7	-	TGTGCCAGCAGCTCCCAGACACCCACGGAGCAGTACTTC	CASSSQTPTEQYF
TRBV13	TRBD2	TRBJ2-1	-	TGTGCCAGCAGCTTGGGACTAGCGGGGACTGAGCAGTTCTTC	CASSLGLAGTEQFF
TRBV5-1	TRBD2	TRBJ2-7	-	TGCGCCAGCAGCTTCAGCGGGGGCCCCTACGAGCAGTACTTC	CASSFSGGPYEQYF
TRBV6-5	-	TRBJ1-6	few	TGTGCCAGCAGTTACTCGGGGAGTAGGGATTCACCCCTCCACTTT	CASSYSGSRDSPLHF